This TCR beta chain was found in a study of blood T cells in healthy people across ages. Then a second PCR, running roughly 7 to 11 cycles, was carried out with a sample-barcoded 5' primer and a J-beta primer mix. TCRdb redid the calling of the 5' RACE reads with MiXCR, one entry per CDR3 protein. Of approximately 580,000 distinct CDR3 sequences in the sample, about 24% were seen once. The germline V gene encodes CDR1 DFQATT and CDR2 SNEGSKA (reference sequence). Trimming left V 7 bases short and J 0 bases short, with 10 bases between. This CDR3 comprises 13 residues. The sample holds many counts of this clonotype. The same sample was also used in a study of T cells of mothers and their children.

The chain uses TRBV20-1 and TRBJ2-1; D call uncertain. The sample was blood. This clonotype originated in a boy aged 10-17 years in good health. This CDR3 reads CSGTASSYNEQFF. The CDR3 DNA sequence: TGCAGTGGAACTGCGAGCTCCTACAATGAGCAGTTCTTC.